Below, 16 T cell receptor beta chains from the same sample are listed, as sequenced in a study of T cell changes during pregnancy in multiple sclerosis. TCRdb's table, derived via immunoSEQ multiplex PCR, lists solely in-frame clones and lacks some. The repertoire consists of over 80,000 clones, with 80% to 95% occurring once and the leading ten covering 1.3% to 1.5%. Sample: peripheral blood, taken in the third trimester of pregnancy. The receptors stem from a female donor in good health, enrolled as a control in a pregnancy study.

The J gene is TRBJ2-3, the V gene TRBV27; the D is unclear. Germline assignment: CDR1 MNHEY and CDR2 SMNVEV (reference sequence). V lost 0 bases and J 2 bases, leaving 9 bases between the germline ends. CDR3 length equals 15 residues. CDR3 amino acids: CASSLSRRATDTQYF. The CDR3 DNA is TGTGCCAGCAGTTTATCACGCCGAGCCACAGATACGCAGTATTTT.

The gene calls are TRBV7-8 and TRBJ1-2, with TRBD1 identical over 8 bases. The CDR3 loop spans 14 amino acids. With 5 bases clipped from V and 6 bases from J, the junction kept 8 bases outside the gene matches. Germline values: CDR1 SGHVS, CDR2 FQNEAQ. The CDR3 loop reads CASSPRTGSDGYTF. In DNA form, the CDR3 reads TGTGCCAGCAGCCCGCGGACAGGGTCCGATGGCTACACCTTC.

The sample holds one count of this clone. The chain recombines TRBV4-2 with TRBJ2-7; 7 positions match TRBD1. Trimming took 1 base from V and 2 from J; bases not matched to a gene: 5. The CDR3 loop spans 15 amino acids. The germline V gene encodes CDR1 LGHNA and CDR2 YNFKEQ. The CDR3 region is CASSQGDSNAYEQYF. The CDR3 coding sequence is TGTGCCAGCAGCCAAGGGGACAGTAATGCCTACGAGCAGTACTTC.

This rearrangement joins TRBV6-6 to TRBJ2-3; 10 nucleotides match TRBD2. The junction had 12 bases not matched to a gene; V was cut back by 6 bases and J by 6 bases. CDR3 size: 16 residues. CDR1 and CDR2 from the germline V gene are MNHNY and SVGAGI (reference sequence). CDR3 bases: TGTGCCAGCAGCGGACCGGAGCGGGAGGGCCAGGATACGCAGTATTTT. Protein sequence: CASSGPEREGQDTQYF.

This clone occurred once. This chain uses TRBV28 with TRBJ1-2; tentatively, D is TRBD1 (6 bases). The CDR3 is made up of 17 amino acids. Germline CDR1 reads MDHEN; CDR2 reads SYDVKM. V lost 1 base, J lost 5 bases, and 20 bases lay in between. The CDR3 nucleotides read TGTGCCAGCAGTTTATCTGGAGGGGGGGGCTTGGGATATGGCTACACCTTC. Protein product: CASSLSGGGGLGYGYTF.

The chain joins TRBV4-1 to TRBJ2-5, with TRBD2 matching 10 bases. CDR3 length: 18 amino acids. Germline V CDR1 and CDR2: MGHRA, YSYEKL. J lost 1 base, V lost 2 bases, and 10 bases had no gene match. The CDR3 is CASSQLASGSASQETQYF. The CDR3 DNA reads TGCGCCAGCAGCCAACTTGCTAGCGGGAGCGCTTCCCAAGAGACCCAGTACTTC.

The table lists this clone with a count of one. The V and J genes are TRBV25-1 and TRBJ2-1; 13 nucleotides align to TRBD2. CDR1 and CDR2 (germline): MGHDK, SYGVNS. V dropped 4 bases and J dropped 6; count of bases not matched to a gene: 3. The CDR3 has 15 residues. DNA for the CDR3: TGTGCCAGCAGTGGAACTAGCGGGAGGGTCAATGAGCAGTTCTTC. Translating it yields CASSGTSGRVNEQFF.

With regard to this clone: The same CDR3 also results from other DNA sequences found in this sample. The chain is built from TRBV9 and TRBJ1-1, with TRBD1 as a possible D gene (5 bases). Germline V CDR1 and CDR2: SGDLS, YYNGEE. Trimming removed 2 bases at V and 3 bases at J, with 8 bases between. This CDR3 comprises 13 residues. For the CDR3, the DNA is TGTGCCAGCAGCGTTGGGGGGGACACTGAAGCTTTCTTT. Its protein is CASSVGGDTEAFF.

The V gene is TRBV2, the J gene TRBJ2-2, with 7 bases fitting TRBD2. The CDR3 length is 15 residues. V lost 9 bases and J lost 2; bases outside the gene matches: 9. Germline V gives CDR1 SNHLY, CDR2 FYNNEI. Here the CDR3 DNA reads TGTGCCAGTAAAGCCGGGACTACAAACACCGGGGAGCTGTTTTTT. This translates into CASKAGTTNTGELFF.

The CDR3 region has the DNA TGTGCCAGCACCCAAAGTCCCAGGGGTGTAACAGATACGCAGTATTTT. This sequence encodes CASTQSPRGVTDTQYF. The chain combines TRBV2 with TRBJ2-3, with D possibly TRBD1 on 6 matching bases. Germline V lookup: CDR1 SNHLY, CDR2 FYNNEI. Trimming stripped 7 bases from V and 3 bases from J, with 20 bases between. This CDR3 is 16 amino acids long.

V is TRBV28 and J is TRBJ2-1; the match to TRBD1 covers 8 bases. The trim removed 5 bases at V and 8 bases at J, leaving 8 bases unmatched. The germline CDR1 and CDR2 sequences are MDHEN and SYDVKM. The CDR3 totals 14 residues. CDR3 nucleotide sequence: TGTGCCAGCAGTCCCCGGACAGGGAGTGATGAGCAGTTCTTC. Translated: CASSPRTGSDEQFF.

This clone was picked up a small number of times. This chain's CDR3 is CAIRGQDEAFF. The CDR3 region has the DNA TGTGCCATCAGGGGACAAGATGAAGCTTTCTTT. This sequence joins TRBV10-3 and TRBJ1-1; tentative D call: TRBD1 (6 bases). Germline V gene data show CDR1 as ENHRY and CDR2 as SYGVKD. This CDR3 comprises 11 residues. The ends were cut back, 6 bases at V and 7 bases at J, with 9 bases in the middle.

The chain recombines TRBV27 with TRBJ1-6, with D possibly matching TRBD1 (5 bases). V was trimmed by 8 bases and J by 0 bases, leaving 20 bases between them. The V gene's germline CDR1 is MNHEY and CDR2 SMNVEV (reference sequence). This CDR3 spans 18 amino acids. The CDR3 loop reads CASSLPRGPSSYNSPLHF. The CDR3 DNA reads TGTGCCAGCTCCCTTCCTAGGGGCCCAAGCTCCTATAATTCACCCCTCCACTTT.

The chain joins TRBV13 to TRBJ1-3; 7 nucleotides line up with TRBD1. The CDR3 extends over 16 amino acids. V gave up 4 bases and J gave up 2 bases; unmatched junction bases: 8. The germline gives CDR1 PRHDT, CDR2 FYEKMQ (reference sequence). The CDR3 bases are TGTGCCAGCAGCTCTTCCGGGACAGCGGCTGGAAACACCATATATTTT. Translating gives CASSSSGTAAGNTIYF. The complete variable domain, with remaining parts taken from reference TRBV13 and TRBJ1-3, reads AAGVIQSPRHLIKEKRETATLKCYPIPRHDTVYWYQQGPGQDPQFLISFYEKMQSDKGSIPDRFSAQQFSDYHSELNMSSLELGDSALYFCASSSSGTAAGNTIYFGEGSWLTVV.

The CDR3 protein is CASSSGETQYF. The CDR3 DNA is TGTGCCAGCAGTTCAGGAGAGACCCAGTACTTC. The genes are TRBV6-5 and TRBJ2-5, with D unclear. The V and J ends lost 4 bases and 4 bases respectively, with 4 bases between them. Germline CDR1 and CDR2: MNHEY and SVGAGI. The CDR3 has 11 amino acids.

This clone was seen a single time. V and J are TRBV28 and TRBJ2-1; 13 bases align to TRBD2. The germline gives CDR1 MDHEN, CDR2 SYDVKM. V shed 7 bases and J 7 bases; nucleotides not matched to a gene: 4. CDR3 size: 14 residues. The CDR3 DNA reads as TGTGCCAGCACACTAGCGGGAGGGCCGAATGAGCAGTTCTTC. This gives the protein CASTLAGGPNEQFF.